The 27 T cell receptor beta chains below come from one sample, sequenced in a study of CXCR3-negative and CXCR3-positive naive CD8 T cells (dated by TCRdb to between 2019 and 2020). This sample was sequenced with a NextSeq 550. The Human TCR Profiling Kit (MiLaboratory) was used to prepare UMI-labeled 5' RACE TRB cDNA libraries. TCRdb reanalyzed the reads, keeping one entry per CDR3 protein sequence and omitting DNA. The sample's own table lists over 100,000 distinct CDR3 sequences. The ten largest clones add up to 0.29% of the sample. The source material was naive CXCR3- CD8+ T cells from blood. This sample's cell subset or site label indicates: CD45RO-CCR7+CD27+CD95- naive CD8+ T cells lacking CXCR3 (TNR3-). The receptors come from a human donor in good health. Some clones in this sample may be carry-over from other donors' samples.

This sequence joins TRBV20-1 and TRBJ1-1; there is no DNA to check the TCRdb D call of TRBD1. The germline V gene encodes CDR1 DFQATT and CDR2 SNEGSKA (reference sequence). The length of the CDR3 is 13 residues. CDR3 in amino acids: CSAGQGDGTEAFF.

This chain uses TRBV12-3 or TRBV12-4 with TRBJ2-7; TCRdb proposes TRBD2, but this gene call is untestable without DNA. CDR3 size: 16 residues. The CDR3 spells CASSLALGGREGEQYF.

The chain's CDR3 is CASSAWEQETQYF. V and J are TRBV9 and TRBJ2-5. CDR1 SGDLS and CDR2 YYNGEE come from the germline V gene. This CDR3 is 13 amino acids long.

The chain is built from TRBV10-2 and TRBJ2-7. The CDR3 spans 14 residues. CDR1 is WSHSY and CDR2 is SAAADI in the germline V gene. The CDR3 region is CASGESDGSYEQYF.

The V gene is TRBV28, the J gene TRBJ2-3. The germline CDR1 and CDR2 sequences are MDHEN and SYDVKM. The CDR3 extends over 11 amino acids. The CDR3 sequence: CASSWGDTQYF.

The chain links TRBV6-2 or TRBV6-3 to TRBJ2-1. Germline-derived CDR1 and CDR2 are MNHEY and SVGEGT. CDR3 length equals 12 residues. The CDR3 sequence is CASSYSRGEQFF.

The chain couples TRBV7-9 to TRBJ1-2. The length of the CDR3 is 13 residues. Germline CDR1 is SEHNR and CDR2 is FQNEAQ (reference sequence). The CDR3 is CATPSRTEYGYTF.

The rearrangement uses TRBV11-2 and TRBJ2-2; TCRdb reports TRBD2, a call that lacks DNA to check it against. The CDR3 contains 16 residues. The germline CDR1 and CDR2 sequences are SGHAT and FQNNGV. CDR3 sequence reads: CASSLSPGGSTGELFF.

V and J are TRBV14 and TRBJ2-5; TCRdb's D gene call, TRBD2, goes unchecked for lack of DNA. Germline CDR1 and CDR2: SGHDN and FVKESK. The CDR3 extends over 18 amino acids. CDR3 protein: CASSQDNANRRELETQYF.

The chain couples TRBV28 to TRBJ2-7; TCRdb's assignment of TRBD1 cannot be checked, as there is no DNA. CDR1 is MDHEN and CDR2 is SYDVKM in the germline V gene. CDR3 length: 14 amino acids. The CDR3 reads CASTARAKTYEQYF.

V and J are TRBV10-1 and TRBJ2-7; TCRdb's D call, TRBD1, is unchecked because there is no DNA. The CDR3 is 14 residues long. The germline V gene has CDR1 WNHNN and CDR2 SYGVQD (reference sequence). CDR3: CASSDGTGSVMWYF.

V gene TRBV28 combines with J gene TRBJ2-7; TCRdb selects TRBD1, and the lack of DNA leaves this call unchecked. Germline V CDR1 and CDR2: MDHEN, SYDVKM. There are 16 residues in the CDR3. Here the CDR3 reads CASSLTRQGHAYEQYF.

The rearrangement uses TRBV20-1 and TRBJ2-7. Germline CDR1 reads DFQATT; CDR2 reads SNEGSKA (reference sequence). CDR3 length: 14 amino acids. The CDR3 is CSARSPTDSYEQYF.

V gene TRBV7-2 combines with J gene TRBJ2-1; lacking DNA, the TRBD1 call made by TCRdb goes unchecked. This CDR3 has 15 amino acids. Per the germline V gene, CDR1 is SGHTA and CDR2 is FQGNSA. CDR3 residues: CASSSGQNSYNEQFF.

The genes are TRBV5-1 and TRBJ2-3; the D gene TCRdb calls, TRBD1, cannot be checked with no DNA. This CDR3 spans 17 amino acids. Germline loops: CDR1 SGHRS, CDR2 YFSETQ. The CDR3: CASSPGASDLFTDTQYF.

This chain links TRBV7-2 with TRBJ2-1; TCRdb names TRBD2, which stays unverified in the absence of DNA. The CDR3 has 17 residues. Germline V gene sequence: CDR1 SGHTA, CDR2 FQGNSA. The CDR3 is CASSFGLAGGLYNEQFF. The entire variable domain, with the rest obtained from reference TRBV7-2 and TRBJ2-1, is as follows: GAGVSQSPSNKVTEKGKDVELRCDPISGHTALYWYRQSLGQGLEFLIYFQGNSAPDKSGLPSDRFSAERTGGSVSTLTIQRTQQEDSAVYLCASSFGLAGGLYNEQFFGPGTRLTVL.

CDR3 protein: CSVEPRSSYNEQFF. This rearrangement joins TRBV29-1 to TRBJ2-1. CDR1 is SQVTM, CDR2 ANQGSEA, per germline. The CDR3 runs 14 residues.

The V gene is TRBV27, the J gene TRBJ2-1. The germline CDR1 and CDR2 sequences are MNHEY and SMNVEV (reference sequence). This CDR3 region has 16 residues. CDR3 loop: CASSPFVGITYNEQFF.

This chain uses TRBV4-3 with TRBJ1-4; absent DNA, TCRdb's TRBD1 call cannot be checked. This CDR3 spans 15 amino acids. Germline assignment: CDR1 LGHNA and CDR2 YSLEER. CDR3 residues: CASSQEGGLNEKLFF.

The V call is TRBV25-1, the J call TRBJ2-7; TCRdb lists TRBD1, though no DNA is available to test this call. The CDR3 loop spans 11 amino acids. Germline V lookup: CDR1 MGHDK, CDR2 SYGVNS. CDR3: CASTLQGAVYF.

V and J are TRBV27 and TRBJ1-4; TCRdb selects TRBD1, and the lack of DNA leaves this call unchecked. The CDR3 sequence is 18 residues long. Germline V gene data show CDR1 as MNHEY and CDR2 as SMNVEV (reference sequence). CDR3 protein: CASSGGPGQGMYGEKLFF.

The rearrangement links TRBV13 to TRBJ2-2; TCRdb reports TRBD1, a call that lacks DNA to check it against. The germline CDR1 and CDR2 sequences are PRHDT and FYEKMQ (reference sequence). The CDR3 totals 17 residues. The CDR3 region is CASSFVPYGGNSGELFF.

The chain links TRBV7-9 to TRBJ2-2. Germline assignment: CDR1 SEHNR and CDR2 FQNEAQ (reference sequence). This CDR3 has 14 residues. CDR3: CASSSNKFTGELFF.

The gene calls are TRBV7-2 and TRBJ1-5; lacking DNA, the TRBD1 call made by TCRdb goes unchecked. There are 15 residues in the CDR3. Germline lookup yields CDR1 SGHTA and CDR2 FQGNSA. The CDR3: CASSLDWGGNQPQHF.

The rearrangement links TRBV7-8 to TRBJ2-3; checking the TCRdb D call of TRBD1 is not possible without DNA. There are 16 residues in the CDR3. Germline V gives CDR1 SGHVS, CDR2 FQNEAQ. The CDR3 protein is CASSLSGLLTGDTQYF.

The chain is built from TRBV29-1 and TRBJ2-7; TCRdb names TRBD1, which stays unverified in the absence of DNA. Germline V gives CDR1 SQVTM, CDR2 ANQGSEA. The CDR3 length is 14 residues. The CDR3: CSVEETTGDFEQYF.

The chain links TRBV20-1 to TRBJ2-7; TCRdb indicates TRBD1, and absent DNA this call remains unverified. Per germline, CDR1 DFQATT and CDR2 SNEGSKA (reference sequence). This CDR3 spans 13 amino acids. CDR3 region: CSASGGVRYEQYF.